Listed below are T cell receptor beta chains from one sample, sequenced in a study of human T cells and chemical hapten exposure. TCRdb reprocessed the RACE reads with MiXCR, giving one entry per CDR3 protein. The sample lists some 64,000 distinct CDR3 sequences; more than 9.5% were seen once. The specimen comprised whole blood, sampled in connection with sensitization to the hapten diphenylcyclopropenone (DPC). The origin of the receptors is a woman between 25 and 40 years old with alopecia areata. Some clones in this sample may be carry-over from other donors' samples. The CDR3 runs from the conserved cysteine through the conserved F or W. The order of the fields is J gene, clone size, D gene, V gene, CDR3 DNA, CDR3 protein. D genes are given only for firm matches. Not every row has a clone size; where given, it reads once, few, many or a size class.

TRBJ1-6 few - TRBV19 TGTGCCAGTAGGCTCGGGGGGACGGTCAATTCACCCCTCCACTTT CASRLGGTVNSPLHF
TRBJ2-2 - - TRBV5-1 TGCGCCAGCAGCTGGAAGGGACAGAACACCGGGGAGCTGTTTTTT CASSWKGQNTGELFF
TRBJ1-3 - TRBD1 TRBV7-6 TGTGCCAGCAGCAACGGACAGGTTTTCTCTGGAAACACCATATATTTT CASSNGQVFSGNTIYF
TRBJ2-5 few - TRBV4-1 TGCGCCAGCAGCCAAGGCCCCACAAGACTCGAGACCCAGTACTTC CASSQGPTRLETQYF
TRBJ1-5 many - TRBV18 TGTGCCAGCTCACCTCAGGGAAGGGGCAATCAGCCCCAGCATTTT CASSPQGRGNQPQHF
TRBJ1-1 many TRBD1 TRBV6-5 TGTGCCAGCAGTTTCGGCAGGGGGCCTAACACTGAAGCTTTCTTT CASSFGRGPNTEAFF
TRBJ1-1 - - TRBV4-3 TGCGCCAGCAGCCAAGATTCCCGGAACACTGAAGCTTTCTTT CASSQDSRNTEAFF
TRBJ2-7 - TRBD1 TRBV24-1 TGTGCCACCAGTGACCAAGCGACAGGGGGAGAGCAGTACTTC CATSDQATGGEQYF
TRBJ2-3 few - TRBV5-1 TGCGCCAGCAGCCCCATTCCCTCAGATACGCAGTATTTT CASSPIPSDTQYF
TRBJ2-3 - TRBD2 TRBV7-2 TGTGTCAGCAGCTTAGGGGGACTAGCCACAGATACGCAGTATTTT CVSSLGGLATDTQYF
TRBJ2-7 many - TRBV12-3/TRBV12-4 TGTGCCAGCAGTTCCGACAGGTCCTCCTACGAGCAGTACTTC CASSSDRSSYEQYF
TRBJ2-1 - TRBD2 TRBV29-1 TGCAGCGTCGGGGGGTACAATGAGCAGTTCTTC CSVGGYNEQFF
TRBJ2-5 many TRBD2 TRBV4-3 TGCGCCAGCAGCCTGGGACTAGGTACAGAGACCCAGTACTTC CASSLGLGTETQYF
TRBJ2-1 many TRBD1 TRBV5-1 TGCGCCAGCACTCAAAAGACAGGGGATGAGCAGTTCTTC CASTQKTGDEQFF
TRBJ2-1 - - TRBV20-1 TGCAGTGCTACCGGGACCCGGCGCGGGAATGAGCAGTTCTTC CSATGTRRGNEQFF
TRBJ1-4 many - TRBV5-1 TGCGCCAGCAGCTCCGGACGGAGGCCCCCCGCAACTAATGAAAAACTGTTTTTT CASSSGRRPPATNEKLFF
TRBJ2-1 - - TRBV29-1 TGCAGCGCAGAGCTAGGGCAGGGGTGGAGGAATGAGCAGTTCTTC CSAELGQGWRNEQFF
TRBJ2-7 few - TRBV9 TGTGCCAGCAGCGTGAGAGGGGGCTACGAGCAGTACTTC CASSVRGGYEQYF
TRBJ1-5 many - TRBV24-1 TGTGCCACCAGTGATTCGACGGTGCAGCCCCAGCATTTT CATSDSTVQPQHF
TRBJ2-2 few - TRBV12-3/TRBV12-4 TGTGCCACCGATAAACAGAACACCGGGGAGCTGTTTTTT CATDKQNTGELFF
TRBJ2-7 - - TRBV20-1 TGCAGTGCTAGACGGACGGTTTCCTACGAGCAGTACTTC CSARRTVSYEQYF
TRBJ2-2 few - TRBV27 TGTGCCAGCAGCAATCCGGTATTTCCCGGGGAGCTGTTTTTT CASSNPVFPGELFF
TRBJ2-1 - TRBD2 TRBV28 TGTGCCAGCAGTTTTTCCTTTAGCGGGGATTTACACAATGAGCAGTTCTTC CASSFSFSGDLHNEQFF
TRBJ2-3 - - TRBV20-1 TGCAGTGTCCCGGACTCTACCTCAGATACGCAGTATTTT CSVPDSTSDTQYF